This TCR beta chain was documented in a study of beta chain features in type 1 diabetes. Points from the study as a whole: Compared to healthy donors, patients appeared to have naive, central memory and Treg TCRB repertoires that were more alike. Moderate yet significant TCRB CDR3 shortening was seen in Type 1 diabetes patients in all four CD4+ subsets.

This clone was seen more than once but under ten times. Antigen specificity is unknown. Purity (above 98%) was reached by all sorted populations. Germline assignment: CDR1 ENHRY and CDR2 SYGVKD. This CDR3 is built from 15 residues. Trimming removed 5 bases from V and 2 bases from J; junction bases left unmatched: 4. The study reverse transcribed the entire isolated RNA, so it sequenced expressed TCRB transcripts. Some 3.6 million reads was the average for naive, central memory and regulatory T cell samples. Repertoires were generated with immunoSEQ multiplex PCR, while TCRdb's copy carries only in-frame clones and drops some. The sample has under 800,000 clones, around 15% seen once.

The rearrangement joins TRBV10-3 to TRBJ2-2; TRBD1 aligns across 8 bases. Sequencing was performed on naive CD4+ T cells from blood. The TCR comes from a man younger than 35 in good health. CDR3 protein: CAISYRGFNTGELFF. CDR3 DNA sequence: TGTGCCATCAGTTACAGGGGGTTCAACACCGGGGAGCTGTTTTTT.